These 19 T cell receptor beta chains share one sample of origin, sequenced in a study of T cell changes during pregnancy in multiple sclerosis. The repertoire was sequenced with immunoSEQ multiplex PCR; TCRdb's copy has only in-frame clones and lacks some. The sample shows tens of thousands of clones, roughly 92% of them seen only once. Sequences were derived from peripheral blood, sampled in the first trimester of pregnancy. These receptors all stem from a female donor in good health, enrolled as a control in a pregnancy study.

The CDR3 loop reads CASSLERLAGANEQYF. In DNA form, the CDR3 reads TGCGCCAGCAGCTTGGAGCGACTAGCGGGAGCAAACGAGCAGTACTTC. This sequence joins TRBV5-1 and TRBJ2-7; 12 positions agree with TRBD2. This CDR3 is 16 amino acids long. CDR1 is SGHRS, CDR2 YFSETQ, per germline. Unmatched junction bases numbered 6, after V lost 0 bases and J lost 5 bases.

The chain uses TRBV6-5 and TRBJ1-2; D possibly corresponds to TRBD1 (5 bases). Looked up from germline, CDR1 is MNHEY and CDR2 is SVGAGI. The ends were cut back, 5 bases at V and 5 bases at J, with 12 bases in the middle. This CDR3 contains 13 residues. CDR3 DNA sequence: TGTGCCAGCAGTCAGGGCAAGTCATATGGCTACACCTTC. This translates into CASSQGKSYGYTF.

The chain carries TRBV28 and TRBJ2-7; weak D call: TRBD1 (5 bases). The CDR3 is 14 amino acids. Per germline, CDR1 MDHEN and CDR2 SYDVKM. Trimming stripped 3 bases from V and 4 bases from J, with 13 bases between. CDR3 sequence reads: CASSFPGFQYEQYF. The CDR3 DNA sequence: TGTGCCAGCAGTTTCCCAGGGTTTCAGTACGAGCAGTACTTC.

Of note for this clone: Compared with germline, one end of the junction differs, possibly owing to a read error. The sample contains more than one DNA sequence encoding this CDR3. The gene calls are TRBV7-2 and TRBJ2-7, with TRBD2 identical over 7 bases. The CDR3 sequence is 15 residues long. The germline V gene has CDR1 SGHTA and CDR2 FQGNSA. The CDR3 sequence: CASSFGGLGTYEQYF. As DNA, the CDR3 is TGCGCCAGCAGCTTTGGAGGACTAGGGACCTACGAGCAGTACTTC.

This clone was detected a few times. The CDR3 spells CASRRTGTGATEAFF. In nucleotides, the CDR3 is TGTGCCAGCAGACGTACCGGGACAGGGGCGACTGAAGCTTTCTTT. This chain uses TRBV2 with TRBJ1-1; 10 bases map to TRBD1. V shed 6 bases and J 5 bases; nucleotides not matched to a gene: 9. This CDR3 region has 15 residues. Germline-derived CDR1 and CDR2 are SNHLY and FYNNEI.

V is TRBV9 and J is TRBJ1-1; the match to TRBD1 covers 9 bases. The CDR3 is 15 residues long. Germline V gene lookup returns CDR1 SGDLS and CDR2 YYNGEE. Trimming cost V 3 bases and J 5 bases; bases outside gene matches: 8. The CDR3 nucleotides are TGTGCCAGCAGCGCCCAGGACAGGGGAGTGACTGAAGCTTTCTTT. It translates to CASSAQDRGVTEAFF.

The CDR3 DNA reads as TGTGCCAGCAGCCTTCGGGAACAGGGGGGGTACGAGCAGTACTTC. Translated: CASSLREQGGYEQYF. The chain joins TRBV4-2 to TRBJ2-7; D perhaps matches TRBD1 (8 bases). The germline gives CDR1 LGHNA, CDR2 YNFKEQ. V lost 4 bases and J lost 4, with 17 bases in between. This CDR3 spans 15 amino acids.

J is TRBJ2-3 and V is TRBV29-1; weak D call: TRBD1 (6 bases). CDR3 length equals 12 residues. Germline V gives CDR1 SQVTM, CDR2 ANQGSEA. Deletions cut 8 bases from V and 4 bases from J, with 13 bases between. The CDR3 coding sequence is TGCAGCTCCTTAACAGGGTCAGATACGCAGTATTTT. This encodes CSSLTGSDTQYF.

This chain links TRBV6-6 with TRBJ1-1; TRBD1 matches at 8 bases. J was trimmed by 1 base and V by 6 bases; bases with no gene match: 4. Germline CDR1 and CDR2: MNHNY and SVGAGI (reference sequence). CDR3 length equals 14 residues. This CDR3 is CASSDRGSNTEAFF. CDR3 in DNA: TGTGCCAGCAGCGACAGGGGATCGAACACTGAAGCTTTCTTT.

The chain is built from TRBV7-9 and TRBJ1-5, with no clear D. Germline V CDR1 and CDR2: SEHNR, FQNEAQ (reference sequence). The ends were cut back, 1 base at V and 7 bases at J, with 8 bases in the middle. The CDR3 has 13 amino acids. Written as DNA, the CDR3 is TGTGCCAGCAGCTTAGGAGCGGGCCAGCCCCAGCATTTT. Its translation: CASSLGAGQPQHF.

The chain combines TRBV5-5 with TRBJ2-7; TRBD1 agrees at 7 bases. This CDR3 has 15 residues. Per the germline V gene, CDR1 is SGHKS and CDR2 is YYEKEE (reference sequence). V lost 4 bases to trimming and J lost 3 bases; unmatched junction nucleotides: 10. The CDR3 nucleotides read TGTGCCAGCAGCCCAACCGGGACAGTGGGCTACGAGCAGTACTTC. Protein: CASSPTGTVGYEQYF. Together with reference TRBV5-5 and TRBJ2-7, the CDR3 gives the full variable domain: DAGVTQSPTHLIKTRGQQVTLRCSPISGHKSVSWYQQVLGQGPQFIFQYYEKEERGRGNFPDRFSARQFPNYSSELNVNALLLGDSALYLCASSPTGTVGYEQYFGPGTRLTVT.

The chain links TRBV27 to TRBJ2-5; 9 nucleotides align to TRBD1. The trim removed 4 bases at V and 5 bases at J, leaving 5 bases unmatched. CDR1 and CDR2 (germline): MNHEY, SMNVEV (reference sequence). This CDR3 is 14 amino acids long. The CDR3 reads CASSSTGGDETQYF. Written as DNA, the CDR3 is TGTGCCAGCAGTTCCACAGGGGGCGACGAGACCCAGTACTTC.

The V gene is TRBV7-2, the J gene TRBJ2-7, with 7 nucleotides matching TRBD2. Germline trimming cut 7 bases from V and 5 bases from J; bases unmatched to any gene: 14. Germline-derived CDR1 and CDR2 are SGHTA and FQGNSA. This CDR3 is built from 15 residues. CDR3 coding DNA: TGTGCCAGCACCCTCTTAGGAGGGAGGGCCGACGAGCAGTACTTC. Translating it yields CASTLLGGRADEQYF.

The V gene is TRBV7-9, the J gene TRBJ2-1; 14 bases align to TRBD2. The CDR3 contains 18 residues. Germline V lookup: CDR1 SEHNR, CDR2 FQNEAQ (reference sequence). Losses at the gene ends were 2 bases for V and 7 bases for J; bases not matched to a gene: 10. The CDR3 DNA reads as TGTGCCAGCAGCTTACCCTTCCGGACTAGCGGGAGGAGGAATGAGCAGTTCTTC. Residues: CASSLPFRTSGRRNEQFF.

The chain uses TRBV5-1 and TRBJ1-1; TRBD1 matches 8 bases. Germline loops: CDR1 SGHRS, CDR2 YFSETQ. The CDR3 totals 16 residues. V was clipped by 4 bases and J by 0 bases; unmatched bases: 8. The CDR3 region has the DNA TGCGCCAGCAGCCCGGACAGGGCTTGGGTGAACACTGAAGCTTTCTTT. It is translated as CASSPDRAWVNTEAFF.

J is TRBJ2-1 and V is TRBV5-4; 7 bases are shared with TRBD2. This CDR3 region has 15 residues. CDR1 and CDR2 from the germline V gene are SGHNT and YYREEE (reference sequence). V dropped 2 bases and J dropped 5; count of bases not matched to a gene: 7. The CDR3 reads CASSLVGGSHNEQFF. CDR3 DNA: TGTGCCAGCAGCTTAGTTGGCGGGAGTCACAATGAGCAGTTCTTC.

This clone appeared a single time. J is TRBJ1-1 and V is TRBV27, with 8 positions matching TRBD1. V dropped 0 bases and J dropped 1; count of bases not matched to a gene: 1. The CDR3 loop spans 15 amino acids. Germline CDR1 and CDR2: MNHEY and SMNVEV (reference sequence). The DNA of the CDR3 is TGTGCCAGCAGTTTATCGGGGACAGGGAACACTGAAGCTTTCTTT. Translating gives CASSLSGTGNTEAFF.

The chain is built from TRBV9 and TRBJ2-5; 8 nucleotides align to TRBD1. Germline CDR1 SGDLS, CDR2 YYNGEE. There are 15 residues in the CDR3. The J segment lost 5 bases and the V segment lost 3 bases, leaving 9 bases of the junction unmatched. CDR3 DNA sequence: TGTGCCAGCAGCGGAATCGGACAGGGAAGCGAGACCCAGTACTTC. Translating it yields CASSGIGQGSETQYF.

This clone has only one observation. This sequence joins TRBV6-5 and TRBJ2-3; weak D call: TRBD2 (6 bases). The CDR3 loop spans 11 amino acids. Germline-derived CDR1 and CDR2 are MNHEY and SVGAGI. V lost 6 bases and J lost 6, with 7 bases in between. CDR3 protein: CASSRGDTQYF. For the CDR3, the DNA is TGTGCCAGCAGCCGGGGGGATACGCAGTATTTT.